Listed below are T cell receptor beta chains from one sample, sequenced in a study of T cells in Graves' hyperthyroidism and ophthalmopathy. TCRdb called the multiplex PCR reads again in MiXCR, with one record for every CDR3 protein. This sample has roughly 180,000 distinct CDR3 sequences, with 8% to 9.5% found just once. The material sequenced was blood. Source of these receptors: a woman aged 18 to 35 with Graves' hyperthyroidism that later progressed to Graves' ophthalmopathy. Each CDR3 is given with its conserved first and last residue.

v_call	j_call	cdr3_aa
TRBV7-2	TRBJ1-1	CASSLVRVNTEAFF
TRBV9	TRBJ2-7	CASSPRYREMGGEQYF
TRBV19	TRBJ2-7	CASSLADRYEQYF
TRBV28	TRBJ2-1	CASSRAPISYNEQFF
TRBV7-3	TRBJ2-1	CASSLTLAGGNEQFF
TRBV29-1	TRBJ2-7	CSVWTSGSYEQYF
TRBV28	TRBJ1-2	CASSSSIGQAYYGYTF
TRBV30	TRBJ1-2	CAWSGRANYGYTF
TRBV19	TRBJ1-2	CASSINPDRGGGYTF
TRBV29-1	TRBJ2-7	CSATGTGFYEQYF
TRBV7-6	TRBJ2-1	CASSLGTEYNEQFF
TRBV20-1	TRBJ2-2	CSARDWGQGDTGELFF
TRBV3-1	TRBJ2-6	CASWGVGGGSGANVLTF
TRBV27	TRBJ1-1	CASSGQGTEAFF
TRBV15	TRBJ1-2	CATSRDAGPYGYTF
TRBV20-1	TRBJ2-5	CSARTDRGETQYF